This T cell receptor (beta chain) was retrieved from a study of shared clonotypes between healthy human individuals. Some clones are missing from TCRdb's copy, which holds only in-frame ones; the method was immunoSEQ multiplex PCR. The table includes roughly 2,300,000 clones, 85% to 95% detected once. This clone showed up just once. Its target is not known. Donors comprised healthy HIV-negative adults lacking recent acute infections or vaccinations. CDR1 SGHRS and CDR2 YFSETQ come from the germline V gene. This CDR3 comprises 16 residues. The V gene end was trimmed by 4 bases and the J gene end by 5 bases; junction bases not matched to a gene: 4. Study-wide results and limits: Since donors were few, the genetic and exposure-history diversity represented was limited.

The rearrangement links TRBV5-1 to TRBJ2-6, with TRBD1 matching 12 bases. Material for sequencing was naive CD4+ T cells from PBMCs. Subset specified: CD45RA+ positively selected. The sequence was obtained from a man in his late teens or twenties in good health. Some clones in this sample may be carry-over from other donors' samples. The CDR3 protein is CASSAGQGARANVLTF. CDR3 coding DNA: TGCGCCAGCAGCGCGGGACAGGGGGCCAGGGCCAACGTCCTGACTTTC.